This is a list of T cell receptor beta chains from one sample in a study of metastatic and nonmetastatic thyroid tumors. From the PCR reads, TCRdb re-called clones with MiXCR. The sample gives some 23,000 clones, 20% to 25% of which show up once; roughly 4.4% is in the top ten. The sequenced sample was adjacent normal tissue. The source is a female donor with papillary thyroid cancer or a benign thyroid nodule (not recorded which). Some clones in this sample may be carry-over from other donors' samples. Both conserved end residues are part of each CDR3. The order of the fields is J gene, clone size, D gene, V gene, CDR3 protein, CDR3 DNA. D genes are given only for firm matches. Only some rows state a clone size, as once, few, many or a class for expanded clones.

TRBJ2-5	few	NA	TRBV7-8	CASTSGQETQYF	TGTGCCAGCACTTCGGGGCAAGAGACCCAGTACTTC
TRBJ1-1	many	NA	TRBV29-1	CSVAYMNTEAFF	TGCAGCGTCGCATACATGAACACTGAAGCTTTCTTT
TRBJ1-2	many	NA	TRBV27	CASSHGQDFYGYTF	TGTGCCAGCAGCCACGGCCAGGACTTCTATGGCTACACCTTC
TRBJ2-5	many	NA	TRBV20-1	CSARVGAQETQYF	TGCAGTGCTAGAGTTGGAGCCCAAGAGACCCAGTACTTC
TRBJ1-5	NA	NA	TRBV6-2/TRBV6-3	CASSYPRVNQQQHF	TGTGCCAGCAGTTACCCCAGGGTTAATCAGCAACAGCATTTT
TRBJ2-6	many	NA	TRBV18	CASSQAGANVLTF	TGTGCCAGCTCACAGGCTGGGGCCAACGTCCTGACTTTC
TRBJ1-1	NA	NA	TRBV20-1	CSATDSTPDRLTEAFF	TGCAGTGCTACAGACTCTACCCCGGACAGACTCACTGAAGCTTTCTTC
TRBJ2-7	many	TRBD1	TRBV20-1	CSAIKGQSYEQYF	TGCAGTGCTATAAAGGGACAGTCCTACGAGCAGTACTTC
TRBJ2-3	medium-sized	TRBD2	TRBV6-2/TRBV6-3	CASSYGTSADTQYF	TGTGCCAGCAGTTACGGGACTAGCGCAGATACGCAGTATTTT
TRBJ2-2	NA	NA	TRBV27	CASRPLGEPGDTGELFF	TGTGCCAGCAGACCCCTCGGGGAACCTGGGGACACCGGGGAGCTGTTTTTT
TRBJ2-1	few	TRBD2	TRBV4-3	CASSQELSSGRVTFYNEQFF	TGCGCCAGCAGCCAAGAACTCTCTAGCGGGAGGGTCACATTCTACAATGAGCAGTTCTTC
TRBJ2-7	many	NA	TRBV30	CAWRRGPAYEQYF	TGTGCCTGGAGGCGAGGGCCGGCCTACGAGCAGTACTTC
TRBJ2-3	many	NA	TRBV30	CAWSVTADTQYF	TGTGCCTGGAGTGTAACGGCAGATACGCAGTATTTT
TRBJ2-7	NA	NA	TRBV7-8	CATFRLEENYEQYF	TGTGCCACCTTCCGACTAGAAGAAAACTACGAGCAGTACTTC
TRBJ1-5	medium-sized	NA	TRBV28	CASSVSNQPQHF	TGTGCCAGCAGTGTGAGCAATCAGCCCCAGCATTTT
TRBJ2-7	many	TRBD2	TRBV20-1	CSAREPAGPYEQYF	TGCAGTGCTAGAGAGCCAGCGGGACCCTACGAGCAGTACTTC
TRBJ2-1	many	NA	TRBV4-1	CASSHSGSSSYNEQFF	TGCGCCAGCAGCCATTCGGGTTCCTCCTCCTACAATGAGCAGTTCTTC
TRBJ1-2	NA	NA	TRBV6-1	CASSGTGAGYTF	TGTGCCAGCAGTGGTACAGGTGCTGGCTACACCTTC